This is a list of T cell receptor beta chains from one sample in a study of blood T cell repertoires in COVID-19. The method was immunoSEQ multiplex PCR; TCRdb's version includes in-frame clones alone and lacks a portion of them. This sample has just over 250,000 clones, with about 80% found just once. Sequencing input: PBMCs or T cells enriched from blood (not recorded which). These receptors were obtained from a man aged 30-40 years with acute COVID-19. The CDR3 runs from the conserved cysteine through the conserved F or W. The D gene is left open where the match is weak. Clone size appears in some rows only: once, few, many, or a class for an expanded clone.

d_call clone_size j_call v_call cdr3_aa cdr3_nt
TRBD2 NA TRBJ2-2 TRBV7-8 CASSSTSGNTGELFF TGTGCCAGCAGCTCCACTAGCGGCAACACCGGGGAGCTGTTTTTT
TRBD1 NA TRBJ1-2 TRBV27 CASSSRHEDRMYGYTF TGTGCCAGCAGTTCCCGACATGAGGACAGGATGTATGGCTACACCTTC
NA NA TRBJ1-5 TRBV28 CASAQGGNQPQHF TGTGCCAGCGCACAGGGCGGCAATCAGCCCCAGCATTTT
NA NA TRBJ1-5 TRBV27 CASSFPSNQPQHF TGTGCCAGCAGTTTTCCCAGTAATCAGCCCCAGCATTTT
NA NA TRBJ1-2 TRBV6-4 CASSADAEGNYGYTF TGTGCCAGCAGTGCGGACGCGGAGGGTAACTATGGCTACACCTTC
TRBD1 NA TRBJ1-2 TRBV6-5 CASSQSTGINYGYTF TGTGCCAGCAGCCAGTCGACAGGGATTAACTATGGCTACACCTTC
TRBD1 NA TRBJ1-5 TRBV7-9 CASSLALTGGGQPQHF TGTGCCAGCAGCTTAGCGCTGACAGGGGGGGGGCAGCCCCAGCATTTT
NA once TRBJ1-2 TRBV6-4 CASSEAGRGYTF TGTGCCAGCAGTGAGGCGGGGCGAGGCTACACCTTC
NA NA TRBJ1-6 TRBV28 CASTSSYNSPLHF TGTGCCAGCACGAGCTCCTATAATTCACCCCTCCACTTT
TRBD1 few TRBJ2-3 TRBV6-6 CASSYGTGNTDTQYF TGTGCCAGCAGTTACGGGACAGGTAACACAGATACGCAGTATTTT
NA NA TRBJ2-4 TRBV11-2 CASSLRQGLAKNIQYF TGTGCCAGCAGCCTAAGACAGGGACTAGCCAAAAACATTCAGTACTTC
NA once TRBJ2-1 TRBV3-1/TRBV3-2 CASSQDMRNEQFF TGTGCCAGCAGCCAAGATATGAGGAATGAGCAGTTCTTC
NA NA TRBJ1-1 TRBV6-5 CASSRRTVTNTEAFF TGTGCCAGCAGTCGCCGGACAGTCACGAACACTGAAGCTTTCTTT
TRBD1 NA TRBJ1-1 TRBV7-3 CASSPGTAFEAFF TGTGCCAGCAGCCCCGGGACAGCCTTTGAAGCTTTCTTT
NA NA TRBJ1-2 TRBV19 CASSVQGYGYTF TGTGCCAGTAGCGTACAGGGATATGGCTACACCTTC
NA NA TRBJ1-1 TRBV18 CASSPSRGSDTEAFF TGTGCCAGCTCACCCAGCAGGGGTTCTGACACTGAAGCTTTCTTT
NA NA TRBJ1-1 TRBV19 CASSINEVTEAFF TGTGCCAGTAGTATCAATGAGGTAACTGAAGCTTTCTTT
NA NA TRBJ1-3 TRBV2 CASSVRDISSGNTIYF TGTGCCAGCAGTGTTAGGGACATTTCCTCTGGAAACACCATATATTTT
TRBD1 once TRBJ1-2 TRBV19 CASRVTGGTRGGYTF TGTGCCAGTAGGGTGACAGGGGGAACACGGGGTGGCTACACCTTC
TRBD1 NA TRBJ2-3 TRBV9 CASSGNRAGGSTDTQYF TGTGCCAGCAGCGGCAACAGGGCAGGGGGTTCCACAGATACGCAGTATTTT
NA NA TRBJ1-3 TRBV9 CASSVAGDTLGNTIYF TGTGCCAGCAGCGTAGCAGGGGATACTCTGGGAAACACCATATATTTT
NA NA TRBJ1-1 TRBV27 CASRSSGDWTEAFF TGTGCCAGCAGGTCTTCAGGGGATTGGACTGAAGCTTTCTTT
TRBD2 NA TRBJ2-6 TRBV19 CARGRESSGANVLTF TGTGCCAGAGGGAGGGAGAGCTCTGGGGCCAACGTCCTGACTTTC
TRBD2 NA TRBJ2-5 TRBV18 CASSPRLAGVLQETQYF TGTGCCAGCTCACCGAGACTAGCGGGGGTTCTCCAAGAGACCCAGTACTTC
NA NA TRBJ1-5 TRBV19 CSTSPTVYENQPQHF TGTTCCACATCCCCGACAGTCTACGAAAATCAGCCCCAGCATTTT
NA NA TRBJ1-2 TRBV12-3/TRBV12-4 CASSRGRNYGYTF TGTGCCAGCAGCCGTGGCCGAAACTATGGCTACACCTTC
NA NA TRBJ2-5 TRBV7-3 CASSPRPQETQYF TGTGCCAGCAGCCCCCGTCCCCAAGAGACCCAGTACTTC
NA NA TRBJ1-2 TRBV12-5 CASGFAGGAEGYTF TGTGCTAGTGGTTTTGCCGGGGGGGCGGAAGGCTACACCTTC
TRBD2 few TRBJ2-3 TRBV5-4 CASSTYSGDTDTQYF TGTGCCAGCAGCACTTATAGCGGGGACACAGATACGCAGTATTTT
TRBD2 NA TRBJ2-3 TRBV19 CASSIGFGAGGPADTQYF TGTGCCAGTAGTATCGGTTTCGGGGCGGGAGGGCCAGCGGATACGCAGTATTTT
NA NA TRBJ1-5 TRBV7-9 CASSFQGRDQPQHF TGTGCCAGCAGCTTCCAGGGTCGGGATCAGCCCCAGCATTTT
NA NA TRBJ2-1 TRBV20-1 CSASGGPSYNEQFF TGCAGTGCTAGTGGGGGGCCCTCCTACAATGAGCAGTTCTTC
TRBD1 NA TRBJ1-1 TRBV29-1 CSVGQGNTEAFF TGCAGCGTTGGACAGGGGAACACTGAAGCTTTCTTT
NA NA TRBJ1-1 TRBV6-4 CASKGSGKANTEAFF TGTGCCAGCAAAGGATCGGGGAAAGCCAACACTGAAGCTTTCTTT
NA NA TRBJ2-5 TRBV30 CAWRSSDTWYQETQYF TGTGCCTGGAGAAGCTCGGACACCTGGTACCAAGAGACCCAGTACTTC
NA NA TRBJ1-4 TRBV3-1/TRBV3-2 CASSQALTDWEKLFF TGTGCCAGCAGCCAAGCCCTAACCGATTGGGAAAAACTGTTTTTT
TRBD1 NA TRBJ1-4 TRBV13 CASSRDRGEKLFF TGTGCCAGCAGCCGGGACAGGGGGGAAAAACTGTTTTTT
TRBD1 few TRBJ2-6 TRBV6-5 CASSPGGAGANVLTF TGTGCCAGCAGTCCAGGGGGCGCTGGGGCCAACGTCCTGACTTTC
TRBD1 NA TRBJ2-1 TRBV2 CASRTDRGDEQFF TGTGCCAGCAGAACCGACAGGGGCGATGAGCAGTTCTTC
NA NA TRBJ1-6 TRBV18 CASSPMSPGSVTPLHF TGTGCCAGCTCACCAATGTCCCCAGGCTCCGTGACACCCCTCCACTTT
NA NA TRBJ1-2 TRBV5-4 CASSPGGPRLTGYTF TGTGCCAGCAGCCCGGGGGGGCCCCGGTTGACTGGCTACACCTTC
NA NA TRBJ1-2 TRBV9 CASSFRGEYGYTF TGTGCCAGCAGCTTCCGTGGAGAATATGGCTACACCTTC
TRBD1 NA TRBJ1-2 TRBV28 CASRQTTGGGYTF TGTGCCAGCAGACAGACAACAGGGGGTGGCTACACCTTC
TRBD1 NA TRBJ1-2 TRBV28 CASSIATGDYGYTF TGTGCCAGCAGCATAGCGACAGGGGACTATGGCTACACCTTC
NA NA TRBJ2-6 TRBV30 CASRGSYSGANVLTF TGTGCCTCGAGGGGCAGCTACTCTGGGGCCAACGTCCTGACTTTC
TRBD1 few TRBJ2-3 TRBV5-4 CASSAPQGALADTQYF TGTGCCAGCAGCGCTCCTCAGGGGGCGTTGGCAGATACGCAGTATTTT
TRBD1 once TRBJ1-2 TRBV18 CASSLTTGTGINYGYTF TGTGCCAGCTCGTTGACCACTGGGACAGGGATTAACTATGGCTACACCTTC
TRBD1 NA TRBJ1-2 TRBV24-1 CATSERTGGGTGYTF TGTGCCACCAGTGAGCGGACAGGGGGCGGGACTGGCTACACCTTC
NA many TRBJ1-1 TRBV9 CASSVGWDTYTEAFF TGTGCCAGCAGCGTAGGGTGGGACACCTACACTGAAGCTTTCTTT
NA NA TRBJ1-6 TRBV14 CASSQERVPSPLHF TGTGCCAGCAGCCAAGAGCGGGTACCTTCACCCCTCCACTTT
NA NA TRBJ2-3 TRBV10-1 CASSGGTGPSSSTDTQYF TGCGCCAGCAGTGGGGGGACTGGGCCCTCCTCTAGCACAGATACGCAGTATTTT
NA once TRBJ1-5 TRBV7-9 CASSGQNQPQHF TGTGCCAGCAGCGGACAAAATCAGCCCCAGCATTTT
NA once TRBJ2-3 TRBV11-2 CASSLDGVGTDTQYF TGTGCCAGCAGCTTAGACGGGGTAGGCACAGATACGCAGTATTTT